This TCR beta chain was captured in a study of blood T cells in healthy people across ages. V lost 2 bases and J lost 0, with 12 bases in between. This CDR3 is built from 16 residues. Germline V gives CDR1 SGHRS, CDR2 YFSETQ. The second PCR ran about 6 to 12 cycles with a sample-barcoded 5' primer and J-beta primers. TCRdb independently ran MiXCR on the 5' RACE reads; one entry per CDR3 protein. The sample consists of about 830,000 distinct CDR3 sequences, 62% of them appearing once. The specimen sequenced was blood. The rearrangement joins TRBV5-1 to TRBJ2-1; D remains unclear. The sequence was obtained from a man aged 30-40 years in good health. CDR3 loop: CASSLTSHNSYNEQFF. The CDR3 coding sequence is TGCGCCAGCAGCTTAACGAGTCATAACTCCTACAATGAGCAGTTCTTC.